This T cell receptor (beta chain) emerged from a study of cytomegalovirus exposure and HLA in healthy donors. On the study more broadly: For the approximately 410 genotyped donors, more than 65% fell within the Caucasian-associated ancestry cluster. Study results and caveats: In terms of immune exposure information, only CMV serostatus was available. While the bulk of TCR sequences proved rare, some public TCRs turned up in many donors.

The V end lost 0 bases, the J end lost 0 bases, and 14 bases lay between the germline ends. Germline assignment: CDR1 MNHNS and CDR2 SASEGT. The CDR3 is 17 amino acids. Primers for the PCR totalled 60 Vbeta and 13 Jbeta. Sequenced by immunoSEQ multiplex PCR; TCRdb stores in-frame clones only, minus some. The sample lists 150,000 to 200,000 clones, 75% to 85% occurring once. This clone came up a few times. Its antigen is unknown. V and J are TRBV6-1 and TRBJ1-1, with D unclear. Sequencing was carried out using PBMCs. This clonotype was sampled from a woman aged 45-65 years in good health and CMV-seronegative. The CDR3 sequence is CASSEAAAVTLNTEAFF. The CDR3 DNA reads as TGTGCCAGCAGTGAAGCGGCGGCAGTAACTTTGAACACTGAAGCTTTCTTT.